This T cell receptor (beta chain) was retrieved from a study of T cell repertoires in cytomegalovirus infection. As for this clonotype: Its specificity is unknown.

The germline V gene encodes CDR1 LGHDT and CDR2 YNNKEL (reference sequence). V was pared by 3 bases and J by 1 base, with 9 bases between. The CDR3 is 14 amino acids. TCRdb analysed the reads with MiXCR anew, one entry per CDR3 protein. The sample includes 650,000 to 900,000 distinct CDR3 sequences, about 31% of them seen just once. The source was cultured CD8+ T cells from PBMCs, collected from culture after CMV antigen stimulation. This TCR came from a human donor in good health (CMV status not recorded). Some clones in this sample may be carry-over from other donors' samples. The chain is built from TRBV3-1 and TRBJ1-1, with D possibly TRBD1 on 5 matching bases. The CDR3 region is CASSHNGGNTEAFF. CDR3 in DNA: TGTGCCAGCAGCCATAACGGGGGGAACACTGAAGCTTTCTTT.